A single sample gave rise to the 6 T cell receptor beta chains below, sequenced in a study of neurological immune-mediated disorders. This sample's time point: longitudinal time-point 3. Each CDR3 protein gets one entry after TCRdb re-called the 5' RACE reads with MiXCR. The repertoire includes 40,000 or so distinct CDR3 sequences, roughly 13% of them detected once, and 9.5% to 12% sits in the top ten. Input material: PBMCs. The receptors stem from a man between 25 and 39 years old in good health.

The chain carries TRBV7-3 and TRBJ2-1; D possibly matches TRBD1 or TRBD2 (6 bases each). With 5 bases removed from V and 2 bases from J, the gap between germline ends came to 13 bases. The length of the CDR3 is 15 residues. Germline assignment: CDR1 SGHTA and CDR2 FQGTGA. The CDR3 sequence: CASSRGGQTYNEQFF. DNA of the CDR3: TGTGCCAGCAGCCGAGGGGGGCAGACCTACAATGAGCAGTTCTTC.

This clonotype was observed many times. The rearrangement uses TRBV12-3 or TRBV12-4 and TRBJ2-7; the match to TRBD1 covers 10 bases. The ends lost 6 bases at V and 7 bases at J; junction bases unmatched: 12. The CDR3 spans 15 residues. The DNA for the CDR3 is TGTGCCAGCAGCCGCGCCGGGACAGGGGACGGAGAGCAGTACTTC. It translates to CASSRAGTGDGEQYF.

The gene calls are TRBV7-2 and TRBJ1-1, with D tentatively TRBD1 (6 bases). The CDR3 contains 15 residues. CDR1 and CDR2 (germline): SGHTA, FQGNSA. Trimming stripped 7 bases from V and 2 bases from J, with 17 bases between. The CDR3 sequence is CASTNSGTPNTEAFF. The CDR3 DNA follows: TGTGCCAGCACCAATTCCGGGACACCTAACACTGAAGCTTTCTTT.

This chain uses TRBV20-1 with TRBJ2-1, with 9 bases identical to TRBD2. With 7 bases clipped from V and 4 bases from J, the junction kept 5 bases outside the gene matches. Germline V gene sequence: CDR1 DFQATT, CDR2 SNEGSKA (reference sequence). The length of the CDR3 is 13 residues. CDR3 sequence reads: CSVKREEYNEQFF. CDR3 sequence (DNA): TGCAGTGTGAAGCGGGAGGAATACAATGAGCAGTTCTTC.

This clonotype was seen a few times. The CDR3 is CASSPEVALSYQYF. DNA of the CDR3: TGTGCCAGCAGCCCCGAGGTGGCCCTCTCATACCAGTACTTC. The genes are TRBV7-8 and TRBJ2-5; D is uncertain. Trimming stripped 5 bases from V and 10 bases from J, with 20 bases between. This CDR3 is 14 amino acids long. The germline CDR1 and CDR2 sequences are SGHVS and FQNEAQ.

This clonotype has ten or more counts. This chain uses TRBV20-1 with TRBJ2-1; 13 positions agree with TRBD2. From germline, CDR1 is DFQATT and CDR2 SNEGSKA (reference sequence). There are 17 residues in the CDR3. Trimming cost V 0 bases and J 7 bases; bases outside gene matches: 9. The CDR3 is CSARDTRTSGSKNEQFF. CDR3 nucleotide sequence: TGCAGTGCTAGAGACACGCGGACTAGCGGGAGTAAGAATGAGCAGTTCTTC.